This T cell receptor (beta chain) was documented in a study of technical replicates of blood from a handful of donors. This table comes from immunoSEQ multiplex PCR, and its TCRdb copy is limited to in-frame clones, with some not included. Here the sample spans some 70,000 clones, 95% to 96% being singletons. Sequencing input: T cells isolated from PBMCs. This TCR was sampled from a human donor in good health.

CDR3 DNA sequence: TGTGCCAGCAGCCCAAGCCAGGGGCCGACCGGGGAGCTGTTTTTT. Its protein is CASSPSQGPTGELFF. The chain is built from TRBV7-9 and TRBJ2-2; D possibly corresponds to TRBD1 (6 bases). V lost 5 bases and J lost 5, with 15 bases in between. CDR1 is SEHNR and CDR2 is FQNEAQ in the germline V gene (reference sequence). The CDR3 loop spans 15 amino acids.